This passage covers 2 T cell receptor beta chains from one sample sequenced in a study of cytomegalovirus exposure and HLA in healthy donors. Primers: 60 Vbeta forward and 13 Jbeta reverse. Only in-frame clones appear in the TCRdb table, and some are missing; sequencing was by immunoSEQ multiplex PCR. Among roughly 100,000 clones listed, 75% were seen once. Input material: PBMCs. The receptors stem from a male donor in good health and CMV-seropositive.

This clone was found once. Here the CDR3 DNA reads TGTGCCTGGACTCGTAGCGGGTACGAGCAGTACTTC. Its protein product is CAWTRSGYEQYF. The chain joins TRBV30 to TRBJ2-7, with TRBD2 matching over 7 bases. The CDR3 consists of 12 residues. CDR1 GTSNPN and CDR2 SVGIG come from the germline V gene (reference sequence). The J segment lost 4 bases and the V segment lost 4 bases, leaving 4 bases of the junction unmatched.

The rearrangement joins TRBV27 to TRBJ1-2; 7 nucleotides align to TRBD1. This CDR3 comprises 14 residues. V dropped 6 bases and J dropped 8; count of bases not matched to a gene: 12. Per germline, CDR1 MNHEY and CDR2 SMNVEV (reference sequence). The CDR3: CASRYRGGQGGYTF. Written as DNA, the CDR3 is TGTGCCAGCAGGTACAGGGGCGGGCAAGGAGGCTACACCTTC.